This T cell receptor beta chain came from a study of control samples from healthy donors and cancer patients. Sequencing used immunoSEQ multiplex PCR; TCRdb keeps in-frame clones, though not all of them. The sample consists of almost 85,000 clones, around 83% of them appearing once. The specimen was PBMCs. The TCR sequence derives from a man in his sixties with head and neck cancer.

CDR3 sequence (DNA): TGTGCCAGCAGTTACGCGATAGCGGGAGTAGGTGAGCAGTTCTTC. Translated, it gives CASSYAIAGVGEQFF. The genes are TRBV6-5 and TRBJ2-1, with TRBD2 matching over 9 bases. The CDR3 is 15 residues long. Per germline, CDR1 MNHEY and CDR2 SVGAGI. With 2 bases clipped from V and 9 bases from J, the junction kept 8 bases outside the gene matches.